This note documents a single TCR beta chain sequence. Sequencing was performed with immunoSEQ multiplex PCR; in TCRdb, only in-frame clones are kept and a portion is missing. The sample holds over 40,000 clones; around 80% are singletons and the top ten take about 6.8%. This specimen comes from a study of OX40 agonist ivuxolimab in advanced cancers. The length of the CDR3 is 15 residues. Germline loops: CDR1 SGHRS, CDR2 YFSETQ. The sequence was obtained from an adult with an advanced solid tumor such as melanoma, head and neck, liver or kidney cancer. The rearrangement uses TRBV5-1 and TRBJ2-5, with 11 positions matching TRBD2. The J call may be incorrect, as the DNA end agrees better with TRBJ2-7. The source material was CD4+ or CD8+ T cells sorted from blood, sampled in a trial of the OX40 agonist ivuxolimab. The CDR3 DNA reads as TGCGCCAGCAGCCCCATACTAGCGGGAGCCCACGAGCAGTACTTC. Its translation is CASSPILAGAHEQYF.